The rows below give T cell receptor beta chains drawn from one sample of a study of blood T cell repertoires in COVID-19. Sequencing used immunoSEQ multiplex PCR; TCRdb keeps in-frame clones, though not all of them. The sample has 120,000 to 150,000 clones; around 87% are singletons. The specimen was PBMCs or T cells enriched from blood (not recorded which). Every receptor here comes from a woman between 40 and 50 years old who had been exposed to COVID-19. Both conserved end residues are part of each CDR3. The D gene is left open where the match is weak. Rows give clone size only sometimes, using once, few, many, or a class for an expanded clone.

once	TRBV7-6	TRBJ2-2	.	CASSLGRLMGATGELFF	TGTGCCAGCAGCTTAGGTCGATTGATGGGGGCAACCGGGGAGCTGTTTTTT
.	TRBV19	TRBJ1-5	TRBD1	CASSTTGTGGSQPQHF	TGTGCCAGTAGCACCACCGGGACAGGGGGCAGTCAGCCCCAGCATTTT
.	TRBV2	TRBJ2-7	.	CASGTYEQYF	TGTGCCAGCGGCACCTACGAGCAGTACTTC
.	TRBV2	TRBJ1-2	.	CASSEVTNGGYTF	TGTGCCAGCAGTGAAGTGACAAACGGTGGCTACACCTTC
.	TRBV28	TRBJ1-1	.	CASSRTGRSAFF	TGTGCCAGCAGCCGAACCGGGAGGTCAGCTTTCTTT
.	TRBV6-5	TRBJ1-4	TRBD1	CASSETGGNEKLFF	TGTGCCAGCAGCGAGACAGGGGGTAATGAAAAACTGTTTTTT
.	TRBV2	TRBJ2-1	TRBD2	CASSLGTSAIEQFF	TGTGCCAGCAGTTTAGGGACTAGTGCCATTGAGCAGTTCTTC
.	TRBV6-5	TRBJ2-1	TRBD2	CASSPRTSGGNEQFF	TGTGCCAGCAGTCCCCGGACTAGCGGGGGTAATGAGCAGTTCTTC
few	TRBV19	TRBJ1-2	TRBD1	CASSAAGGISYGYTF	TGTGCCAGTAGTGCTGCAGGGGGCATAAGCTATGGCTACACCTTC
.	TRBV23-1	TRBJ1-2	.	CASSHRTGRYGYTF	TGCGCCAGCAGTCACCGGACGGGGAGATATGGCTACACCTTC
.	TRBV6-5	TRBJ2-7	TRBD1	CASSHRGTYEQYF	TGTGCCAGCAGTCACAGGGGAACCTACGAGCAGTACTTC
few	TRBV2	TRBJ1-1	.	CASSEQALPNTEAFF	TGTGCCAGCAGTGAACAGGCCCTGCCGAACACTGAAGCTTTCTTT
.	TRBV19	TRBJ1-2	.	CASSTPRGGYGYTF	TGTGCCAGTAGTACCCCCAGAGGGGGTTATGGCTACACCTTC
.	TRBV6-2/TRBV6-3	TRBJ1-1	.	CASSYVQQTEAFF	TGTGCCAGCAGTTACGTTCAACAGACTGAAGCTTTCTTT
.	TRBV10-3	TRBJ2-7	TRBD1	CAIKPGQGLYEQYF	TGTGCCATCAAGCCGGGACAGGGGCTCTACGAGCAGTACTTC
.	TRBV25-1	TRBJ2-4	.	CASSPRLNIQYF	TGTGCCAGCAGTCCGAGATTAAACATTCAGTACTTC
.	TRBV12-3/TRBV12-4	TRBJ2-7	.	CASSQTLYEQYF	TGTGCCAGCAGCCAGACACTCTACGAGCAGTACTTC
.	TRBV15	TRBJ2-3	TRBD2	CATRVAGGPDTQYF	TGTGCCACCCGGGTAGCGGGAGGCCCGGATACGCAGTATTTT
.	TRBV27	TRBJ2-5	TRBD2	CASSLRGLAGGQETQYF	TGTGCCAGCAGTTTGAGGGGACTAGCGGGGGGTCAAGAGACCCAGTACTTC
.	TRBV19	TRBJ2-7	.	CASSIREEQYF	TGTGCCAGTAGTATAAGAGAAGAGCAGTACTTC
.	TRBV5-1	TRBJ2-3	.	CASSFRADTQYF	TGCGCCAGCAGCTTTCGAGCAGATACGCAGTATTTT
.	TRBV7-9	TRBJ2-7	TRBD2	CASGLAGGEQYF	TGTGCCAGCGGACTAGCGGGAGGCGAGCAGTACTTC
.	TRBV19	TRBJ2-2	.	CASLGATGELFF	TGTGCCAGCCTAGGGGCCACCGGGGAGCTGTTTTTT
.	TRBV9	TRBJ1-1	.	CASSVAGQGTEAFF	TGTGCCAGCAGCGTAGCTGGTCAGGGGACTGAAGCTTTCTTT
.	TRBV28	TRBJ1-1	TRBD1	CASSSSGTGGTEAFF	TGTGCCAGCAGTTCATCCGGGACAGGGGGGACTGAAGCTTTCTTT
.	TRBV29-1	TRBJ2-7	.	CSVGRDSYEQYF	TGCAGCGTTGGCAGGGATAGTTACGAGCAGTACTTC
.	TRBV5-6	TRBJ2-3	TRBD2	CASSLRLSTSTTDTQYF	TGTGCCAGCAGCTTGCGGTTATCGACTAGCACCACAGATACGCAGTATTTT
.	TRBV19	TRBJ1-6	TRBD1	CASRTGSESPLHF	TGTGCCAGCAGGACAGGGTCGGAATCACCCCTCCACTTT
few	TRBV7-2	TRBJ1-4	TRBD1	CASRTGQGGGKLFF	TGTGCCAGCAGAACGGGACAGGGGGGGGGAAAACTGTTTTTT
.	TRBV28	TRBJ1-3	TRBD1	CASSHGTGQGNTIYF	TGTGCCAGCAGTCACGGGACAGGCCAAGGAAACACCATATATTTT
.	TRBV10-3	TRBJ2-7	TRBD2	CAITPGGSRSYEQYF	TGTGCCATCACCCCGGGAGGGTCAAGATCCTACGAGCAGTACTTC
.	TRBV28	TRBJ2-2	.	CASSLRDFQYLTGELFF	TGTGCCAGCAGTTTACGGGACTTCCAATACCTCACCGGGGAGCTGTTTTTT
.	TRBV21-1	TRBJ1-4	.	CASSKGKGAFATNEKLFF	TGTGCCAGCAGCAAAGGAAAGGGGGCCTTTGCAACTAATGAAAAACTGTTTTTT
.	TRBV11-3	TRBJ2-1	TRBD2	CASSLDLSGREFF	TGTGCCAGCAGCTTAGATTTGAGCGGGAGGGAGTTCTTC
.	TRBV10-1	TRBJ1-4	.	CASSDRGNEKLFF	TGCGCCAGCAGTGACAGGGGAAATGAAAAACTGTTTTTT
.	TRBV5-6	TRBJ1-1	.	CASSLASTEAFF	TGTGCCAGCAGCTTGGCTAGCACTGAAGCTTTCTTT
.	TRBV27	TRBJ2-3	TRBD2	CASSVQLAGGTSTDTQYF	TGTGCCAGCAGTGTTCAACTAGCGGGGGGCACTAGCACAGATACGCAGTATTTT
.	TRBV7-9	TRBJ1-2	TRBD1	CASSPDRVDYGYTF	TGTGCCAGCAGCCCTGACAGGGTGGACTATGGCTACACCTTC
.	TRBV3-1/TRBV3-2	TRBJ1-2	TRBD1	CASSGSRDRRYGYTF	TGTGCCAGCAGCGGCTCCCGGGACAGACGCTATGGCTACACCTTC
.	TRBV19	TRBJ1-2	.	CASSIGGAGIGYGYTF	TGTGCCAGTAGTATCGGGGGTGCAGGGATAGGCTATGGCTACACCTTC
.	TRBV4-3	TRBJ2-2	TRBD2	CASSQGSSGKGTGELFF	TGCGCCAGCAGCCAAGGATCGAGCGGGAAAGGCACCGGGGAGCTGTTTTTT
.	TRBV23-1	TRBJ1-4	.	CASSQIVLGSLGTNEKLFF	TGCGCCAGCAGTCAAATTGTGCTAGGAAGCCTTGGGACTAATGAAAAACTGTTTTTT
.	TRBV19	TRBJ2-7	TRBD2	CASSLAGAGYEQYF	TGTGCCAGTAGTCTAGCGGGAGCGGGCTACGAGCAGTACTTC
few	TRBV27	TRBJ1-6	TRBD1	CASRPTGFFDNSPLHF	TGTGCCAGCAGACCGACAGGGTTTTTTGATAATTCACCCCTCCACTTT
.	TRBV27	TRBJ1-4	.	CASSLSATFNEKLFF	TGTGCCAGCTCACTGTCTGCTACCTTTAATGAAAAACTGTTTTTT
.	TRBV7-9	TRBJ1-6	TRBD1	CASSLARDRFRDSPLHF	TGTGCCAGCAGCTTAGCGCGGGACAGGTTTAGGGATTCACCCCTCCACTTT
.	TRBV15	TRBJ2-5	TRBD1	CATSRAGQGWQTQYF	TGTGCCACCAGCAGAGCGGGACAGGGGTGGCAGACCCAGTACTTC
.	TRBV12-3/TRBV12-4	TRBJ2-2	TRBD2	CASLQAGAGELFF	TGTGCCAGCCTCCAGGCGGGGGCCGGGGAGCTGTTTTTT
.	TRBV28	TRBJ2-7	.	CASFTHSYEQYF	TGTGCCAGCTTTACACACTCCTACGAGCAGTACTTC
.	TRBV7-3	TRBJ2-3	TRBD1	CASSLSGQGLGSDTQYF	TGTGCCAGCAGCTTAAGTGGACAGGGGTTGGGGTCAGATACGCAGTATTTT
.	TRBV27	TRBJ2-7	.	CASGYRVGYEQYF	TGTGCCAGCGGCTACAGGGTCGGCTACGAGCAGTACTTC
.	TRBV5-1	TRBJ2-7	.	CASSSGDYSYEQYF	TGCGCCAGCAGCTCGGGAGATTACTCCTACGAGCAGTACTTC
.	TRBV19	TRBJ1-1	.	CASTETGLGTEAFF	TGTGCCAGTACCGAAACAGGGTTAGGCACTGAAGCTTTCTTT
.	TRBV19	TRBJ2-1	.	CASNEGAGSYNEQFF	TGTGCCAGTAACGAGGGTGCGGGTTCCTACAATGAGCAGTTCTTC
.	TRBV18	TRBJ2-1	.	CASSPSRGRYYNEQFF	TGTGCCAGCTCACCAAGTCGCGGGCGGTACTACAATGAGCAGTTCTTC